The sequence of this T cell receptor beta chain was determined in a study of T cells in Graves' hyperthyroidism and ophthalmopathy. Study-level points and caveats: Blood samples included most of the expanded thyroid clonotypes exceeding 0.001.

Using RNA transcripts as the source, TCR beta CDR3 regions were amplified. HTBI primers were the set used in a first-round RT-PCR of the TCR CDR3. TCRdb itself ran the multiplex PCR reads through MiXCR, one entry per CDR3 protein. The sample lists approximately 380,000 distinct CDR3 sequences, approximately 20% occurring once. A remark on this clonotype: Its antigen is unidentified.

Hyperthyroidism had been newly diagnosed in patients aged 18 to 65, and its duration was under 2 months. Lactation, pregnancy, other autoimmune disease or uncontrolled infection excluded patients. The CDR3 is made up of 15 amino acids. Trimming cost V 4 bases and J 1 base, with 13 bases left between them. Germline values: CDR1 KGHSH, CDR2 LQKENI. Sequencing was performed on blood. This chain uses TRBV18 with TRBJ1-1; D is possibly TRBD1 (5 bases). This receptor was identified in a woman under 30 with Graves' hyperthyroidism. For the CDR3, the DNA is TGTGCCAGCTCACTTACCGGGACGTGGAACACTGAAGCTTTCTTT. Protein product: CASSLTGTWNTEAFF. The full variable domain, in which reference TRBV18 and TRBJ1-1 provide the parts outside the CDR3, is NAGVMQNPRHLVRRRGQEARLRCSPMKGHSHVYWYRQLPEEGLKFMVYLQKENIIDESGMPKERFSAEFPKEGPSILRIQQVVRGDSAAYFCASSLTGTWNTEAFFGQGTRLTVV.